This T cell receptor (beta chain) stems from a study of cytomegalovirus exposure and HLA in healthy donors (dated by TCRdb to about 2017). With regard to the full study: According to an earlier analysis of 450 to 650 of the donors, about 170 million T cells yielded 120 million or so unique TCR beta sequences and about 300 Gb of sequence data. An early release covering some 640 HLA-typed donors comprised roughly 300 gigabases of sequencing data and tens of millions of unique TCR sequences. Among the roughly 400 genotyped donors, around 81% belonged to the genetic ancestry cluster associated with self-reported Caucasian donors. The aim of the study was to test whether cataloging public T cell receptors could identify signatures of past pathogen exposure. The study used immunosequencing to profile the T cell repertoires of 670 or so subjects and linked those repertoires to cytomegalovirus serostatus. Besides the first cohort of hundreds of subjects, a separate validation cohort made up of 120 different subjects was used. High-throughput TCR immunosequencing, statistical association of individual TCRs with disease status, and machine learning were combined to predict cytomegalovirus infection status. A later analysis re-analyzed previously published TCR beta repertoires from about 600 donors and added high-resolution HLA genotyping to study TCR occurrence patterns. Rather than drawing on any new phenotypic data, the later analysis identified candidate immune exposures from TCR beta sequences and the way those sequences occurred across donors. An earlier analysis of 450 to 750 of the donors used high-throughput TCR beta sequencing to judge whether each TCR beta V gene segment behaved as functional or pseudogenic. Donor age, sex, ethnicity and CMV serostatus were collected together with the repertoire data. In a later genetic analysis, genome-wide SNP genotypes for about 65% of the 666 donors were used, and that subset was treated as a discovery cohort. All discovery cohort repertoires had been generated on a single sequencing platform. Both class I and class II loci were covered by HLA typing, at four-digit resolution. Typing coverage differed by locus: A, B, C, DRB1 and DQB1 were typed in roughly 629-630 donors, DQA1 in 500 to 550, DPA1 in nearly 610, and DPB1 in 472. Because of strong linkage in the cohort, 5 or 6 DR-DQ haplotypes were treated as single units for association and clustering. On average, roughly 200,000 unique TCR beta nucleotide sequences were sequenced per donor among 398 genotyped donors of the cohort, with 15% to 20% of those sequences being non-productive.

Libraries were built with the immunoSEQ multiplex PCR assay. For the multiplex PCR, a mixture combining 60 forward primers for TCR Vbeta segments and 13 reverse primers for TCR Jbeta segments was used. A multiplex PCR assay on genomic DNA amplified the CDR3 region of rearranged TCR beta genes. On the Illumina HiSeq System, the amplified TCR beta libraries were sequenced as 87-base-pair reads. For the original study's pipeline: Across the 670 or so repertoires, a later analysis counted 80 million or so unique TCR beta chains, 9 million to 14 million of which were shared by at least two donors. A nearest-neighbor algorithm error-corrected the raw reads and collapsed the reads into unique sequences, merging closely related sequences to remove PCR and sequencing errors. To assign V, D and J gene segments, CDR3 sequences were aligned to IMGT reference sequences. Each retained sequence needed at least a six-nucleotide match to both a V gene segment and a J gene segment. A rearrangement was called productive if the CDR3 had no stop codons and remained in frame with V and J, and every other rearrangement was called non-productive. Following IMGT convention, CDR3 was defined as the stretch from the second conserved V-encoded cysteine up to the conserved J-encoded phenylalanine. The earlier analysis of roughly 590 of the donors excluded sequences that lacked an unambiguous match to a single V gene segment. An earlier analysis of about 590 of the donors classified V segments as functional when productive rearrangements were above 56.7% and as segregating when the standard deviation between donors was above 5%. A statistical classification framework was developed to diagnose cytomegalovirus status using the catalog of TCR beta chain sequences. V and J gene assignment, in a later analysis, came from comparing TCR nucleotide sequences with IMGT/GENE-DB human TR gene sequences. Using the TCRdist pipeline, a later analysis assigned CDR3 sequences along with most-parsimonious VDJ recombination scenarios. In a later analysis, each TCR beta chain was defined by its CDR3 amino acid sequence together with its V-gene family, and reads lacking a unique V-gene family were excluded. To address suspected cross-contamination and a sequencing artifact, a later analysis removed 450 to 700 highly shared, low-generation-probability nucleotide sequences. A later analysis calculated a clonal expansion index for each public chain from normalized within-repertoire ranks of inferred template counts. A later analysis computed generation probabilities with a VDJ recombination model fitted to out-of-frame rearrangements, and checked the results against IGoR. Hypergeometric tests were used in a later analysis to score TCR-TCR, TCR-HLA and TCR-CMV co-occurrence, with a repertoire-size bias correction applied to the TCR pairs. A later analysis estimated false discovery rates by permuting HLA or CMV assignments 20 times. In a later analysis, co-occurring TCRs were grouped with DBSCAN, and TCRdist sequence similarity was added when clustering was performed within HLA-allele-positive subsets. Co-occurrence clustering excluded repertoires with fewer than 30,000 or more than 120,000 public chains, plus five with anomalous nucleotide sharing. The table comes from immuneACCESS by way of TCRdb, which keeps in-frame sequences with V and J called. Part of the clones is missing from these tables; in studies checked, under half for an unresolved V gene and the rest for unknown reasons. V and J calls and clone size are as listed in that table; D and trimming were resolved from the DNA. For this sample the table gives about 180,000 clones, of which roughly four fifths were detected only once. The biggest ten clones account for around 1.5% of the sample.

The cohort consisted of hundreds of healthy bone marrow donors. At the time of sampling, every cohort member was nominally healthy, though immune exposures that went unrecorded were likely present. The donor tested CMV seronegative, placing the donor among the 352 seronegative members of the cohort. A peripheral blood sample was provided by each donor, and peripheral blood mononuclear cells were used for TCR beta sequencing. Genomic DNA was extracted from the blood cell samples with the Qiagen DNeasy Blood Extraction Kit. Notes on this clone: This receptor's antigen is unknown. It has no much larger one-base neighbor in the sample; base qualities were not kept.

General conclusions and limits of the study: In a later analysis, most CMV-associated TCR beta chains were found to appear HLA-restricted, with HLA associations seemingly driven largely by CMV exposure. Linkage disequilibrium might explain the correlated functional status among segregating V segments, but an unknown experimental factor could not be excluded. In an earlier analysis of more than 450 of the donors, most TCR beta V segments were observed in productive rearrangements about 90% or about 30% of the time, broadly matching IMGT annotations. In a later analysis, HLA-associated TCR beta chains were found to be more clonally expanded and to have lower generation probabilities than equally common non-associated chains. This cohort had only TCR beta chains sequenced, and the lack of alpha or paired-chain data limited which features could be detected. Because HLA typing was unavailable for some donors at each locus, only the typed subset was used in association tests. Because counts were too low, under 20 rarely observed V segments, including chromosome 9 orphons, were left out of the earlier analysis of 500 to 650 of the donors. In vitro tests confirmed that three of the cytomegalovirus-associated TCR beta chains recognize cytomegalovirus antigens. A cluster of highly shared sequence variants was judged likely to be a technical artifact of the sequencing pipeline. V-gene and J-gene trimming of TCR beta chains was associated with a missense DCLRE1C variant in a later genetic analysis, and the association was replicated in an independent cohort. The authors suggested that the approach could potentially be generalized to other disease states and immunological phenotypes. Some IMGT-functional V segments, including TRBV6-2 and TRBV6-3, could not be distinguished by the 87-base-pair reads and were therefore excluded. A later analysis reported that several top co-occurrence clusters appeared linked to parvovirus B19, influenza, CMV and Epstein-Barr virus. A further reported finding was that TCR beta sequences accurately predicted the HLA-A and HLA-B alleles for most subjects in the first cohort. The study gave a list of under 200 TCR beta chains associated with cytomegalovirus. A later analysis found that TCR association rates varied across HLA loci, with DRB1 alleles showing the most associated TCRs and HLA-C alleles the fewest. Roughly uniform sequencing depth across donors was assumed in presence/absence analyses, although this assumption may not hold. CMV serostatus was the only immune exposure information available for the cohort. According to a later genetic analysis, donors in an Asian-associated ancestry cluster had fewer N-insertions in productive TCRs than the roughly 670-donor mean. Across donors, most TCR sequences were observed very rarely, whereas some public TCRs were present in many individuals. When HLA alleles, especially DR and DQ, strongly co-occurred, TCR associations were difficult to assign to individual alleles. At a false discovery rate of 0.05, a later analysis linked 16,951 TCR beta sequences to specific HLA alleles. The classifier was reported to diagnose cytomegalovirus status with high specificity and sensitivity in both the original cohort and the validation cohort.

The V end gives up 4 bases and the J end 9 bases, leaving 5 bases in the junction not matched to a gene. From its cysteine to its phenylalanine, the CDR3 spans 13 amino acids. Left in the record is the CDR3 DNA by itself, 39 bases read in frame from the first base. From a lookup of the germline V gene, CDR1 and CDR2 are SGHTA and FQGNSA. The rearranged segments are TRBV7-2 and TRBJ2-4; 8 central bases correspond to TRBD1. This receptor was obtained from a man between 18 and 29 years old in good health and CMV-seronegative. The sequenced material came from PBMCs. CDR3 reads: CASSSDRGGIQYF. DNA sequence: TGTGCCAGCAGCTCCGACAGGGGAGGCATTCAGTACTTC.